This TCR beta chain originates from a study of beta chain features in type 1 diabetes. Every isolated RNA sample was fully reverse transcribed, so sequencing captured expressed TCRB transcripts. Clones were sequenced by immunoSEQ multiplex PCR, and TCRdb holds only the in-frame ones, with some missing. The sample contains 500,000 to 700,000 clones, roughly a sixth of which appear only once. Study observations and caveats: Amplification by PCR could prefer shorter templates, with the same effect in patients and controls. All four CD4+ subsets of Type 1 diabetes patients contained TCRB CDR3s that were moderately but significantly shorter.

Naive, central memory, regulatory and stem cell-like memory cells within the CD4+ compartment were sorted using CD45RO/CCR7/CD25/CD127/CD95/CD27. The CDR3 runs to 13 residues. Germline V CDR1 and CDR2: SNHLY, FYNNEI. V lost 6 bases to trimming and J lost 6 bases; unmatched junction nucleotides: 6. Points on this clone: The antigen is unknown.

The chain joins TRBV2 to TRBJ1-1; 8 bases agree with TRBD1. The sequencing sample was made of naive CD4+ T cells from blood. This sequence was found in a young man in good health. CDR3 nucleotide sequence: TGTGCCAGCAGCCTGGACAGGGTCCCTGAAGCTTTCTTT. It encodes CASSLDRVPEAFF.